These 18 T cell receptor beta chains were all obtained from the same sample, sequenced in a study of shared clonotypes between healthy human individuals. Clones were sequenced by immunoSEQ multiplex PCR, and TCRdb holds only the in-frame ones, with some missing. The sample consists of millions of clones, about 95% of them appearing once. Naive CD8 cells, CD45RO-negative and positively selected for CCR7, excluded terminally differentiated effector memory CD45RA+ cells. Sequenced: naive CD8+ T cells sorted from blood. The source is a man aged 18 to 30 in good health.

In regard to this clone: At the DNA level, this CDR3 is encoded by other sequences in the same sample as well. The chain joins TRBV19 to TRBJ2-7; possible D gene TRBD1, 5 bases. Germline CDR1 and CDR2: LNHDA and SQIVND (reference sequence). Trimming stripped 3 bases from V and 6 bases from J, with 12 bases between. CDR3 length: 13 amino acids. Written as DNA, the CDR3 is TGTGCCAGTAGTATCGGCCAGGGCGGCGAGCAGTACTTC. Residues: CASSIGQGGEQYF.

V gene TRBV27 combines with J gene TRBJ1-2; D might be TRBD1 (6 bases). This CDR3 contains 14 residues. Germline assignment: CDR1 MNHEY and CDR2 SMNVEV (reference sequence). Deletions cut 3 bases from V and 1 base from J, with 9 bases between. CDR3 sequence reads: CASSLGARNYGYTF. CDR3 DNA sequence: TGTGCCAGCAGTTTGGGGGCCCGTAACTATGGCTACACCTTC.

The chain employs TRBV2 and TRBJ2-7; no firm D call. The CDR3 is 13 residues long. V lost 5 bases and J 0 bases, leaving 8 bases between the germline ends. Germline loops: CDR1 SNHLY, CDR2 FYNNEI. Here the CDR3 DNA reads TGTGCCAGCAGTCGACCCGACTCCTACGAGCAGTACTTC. This sequence encodes CASSRPDSYEQYF.

The chain uses TRBV6-5 and TRBJ2-7; weak D call: TRBD2 (6 bases). This CDR3 region has 14 residues. V was shortened by 2 bases and J by 7 bases, with 15 bases between the two germline ends. Germline V gives CDR1 MNHEY, CDR2 SVGAGI. The CDR3 sequence is CASSYTEGGGEQYF. In nucleotides, the CDR3 is TGTGCCAGCAGTTACACGGAGGGTGGGGGAGAGCAGTACTTC.

This chain uses TRBV30 with TRBJ1-5; D unclear. This CDR3 is built from 14 residues. From germline, CDR1 is GTSNPN and CDR2 SVGIG (reference sequence). The V end lost 1 base, the J end lost 0 bases, and 7 bases lay between the germline ends. The CDR3 DNA reads TGTGCCTGGAGTGCTGAATATAGCAATCAGCCCCAGCATTTT. This translates into CAWSAEYSNQPQHF. Based on the CDR3 plus reference TRBV30 and TRBJ1-5, the full variable domain is SQTIHQWPATLVQPVGSPLSLECTVEGTSNPNLYWYRQAAGRGLQLLFYSVGIGQISSEVPQNLSASRPQDRQFILSSKKLLLSDSGFYLCAWSAEYSNQPQHFGDGTRLSIL.

A remark on this clone: A read error may account for a junction end that differs from germline. V usage is TRBV7-7 and J usage is TRBJ2-1; possible D gene TRBD1, 5 bases. Looked up from germline, CDR1 is SSHAT and CDR2 is FNYEAQ (reference sequence). CDR3 size: 14 residues. The CDR3 DNA reads TGTGCTAGCAGCTTAGACCAGGGAATGAATGAGCAGTTCTTC. This sequence encodes CASSLDQGMNEQFF.

This rearrangement joins TRBV18 to TRBJ2-7; TRBD1 agrees at 12 bases. With V trimmed by 3 bases and J by 7 bases, 4 bases remained unmatched. The CDR3 sequence is 14 residues long. Germline V CDR1 and CDR2: KGHSH, LQKENI. CDR3 amino acids: CASSPGQGAQEQYF. The DNA for the CDR3 is TGTGCCAGCTCACCGGGACAGGGGGCACAAGAGCAGTACTTC.

This sequence joins TRBV9 and TRBJ2-7; D possibly matches TRBD1 or TRBD2 (5 bases each). Germline CDR1 SGDLS, CDR2 YYNGEE. CDR3 length: 13 amino acids. V gave up 4 bases and J gave up 6 bases, with 14 bases separating them. The CDR3 sequence is CASSLSGTSEQYF. Here the CDR3 DNA reads TGTGCCAGCAGCCTTTCAGGGACGAGCGAGCAGTACTTC. The full variable domain, with the rest looked up from reference TRBV9 and TRBJ2-7, is DSGVTQTPKHLITATGQRVTLRCSPRSGDLSVYWYQQSLDQGLQFLIQYYNGEERAKGNILERFSAQQFPDLHSELNLSSLELGDSALYFCASSLSGTSEQYFGPGTRLTVT.

V and J are TRBV2 and TRBJ2-7, with 11 positions matching TRBD1. The CDR3 length is 14 residues. Per germline, CDR1 SNHLY and CDR2 FYNNEI. V shed 7 bases, J shed 6 bases, and the junction held 8 bases outside the gene matches. CDR3 coding DNA: TGTGCCAGCAATTGGGGACAGGGGGTGAGCGAGCAGTACTTC. The encoded protein is CASNWGQGVSEQYF. Looking up the rest from reference TRBV2 and TRBJ2-7 gives the full variable domain: EPEVTQTPSHQVTQMGQEVILRCVPISNHLYFYWYRQILGQKVEFLVSFYNNEISEKSEIFDDQFSVERPDGSNFTLKIRSTKLEDSAMYFCASNWGQGVSEQYFGPGTRLTVT.

This clone was seen only a few times. The rearrangement links TRBV4-1 to TRBJ2-1, with D possibly TRBD2 on 5 matching bases. Germline loops: CDR1 MGHRA, CDR2 YSYEKL. There are 17 residues in the CDR3. Trimming cost V 2 bases and J 3 bases, with 17 bases left between them. In DNA, the CDR3 is TGCGCCAGCAGCCAATCCACGGCAAGCGGCTACTACAATGAGCAGTTCTTC. It codes for CASSQSTASGYYNEQFF.

The chain recombines TRBV7-9 with TRBJ1-4; D might be TRBD1 (6 bases). Germline V gives CDR1 SEHNR, CDR2 FQNEAQ (reference sequence). V was trimmed by 6 bases and J by 7 bases, leaving 18 bases between them. The CDR3 loop spans 15 amino acids. The CDR3 nucleotides are TGTGCCAGCAGTCCATTGACGGGGGGCGGTGAAAAACTGTTTTTT. Its protein product is CASSPLTGGGEKLFF.

The rearrangement uses TRBV27 and TRBJ1-5, with D perhaps matching TRBD1 (5 bases). Trimming removed 6 bases at V and 5 bases at J, with 14 bases between. The CDR3 is made up of 14 amino acids. The germline gives CDR1 MNHEY, CDR2 SMNVEV (reference sequence). CDR3 DNA: TGTGCCAGCAGCCTTGGTTGGGGGGATCAGCCCCAGCATTTT. Amino acid sequence: CASSLGWGDQPQHF.

The chain joins TRBV27 to TRBJ1-5; no firm D call. There are 13 residues in the CDR3. V was shortened by 3 bases and J by 7 bases, with 10 bases between the two germline ends. Per the germline V gene, CDR1 is MNHEY and CDR2 is SMNVEV (reference sequence). The CDR3 coding sequence is TGTGCCAGCAGTTTTGGTGTGGAGCAGCCCCAGCATTTT. This translates into CASSFGVEQPQHF.

The chain joins TRBV4-1 to TRBJ2-7; 8 nucleotides match TRBD1. The V segment lost 0 bases and the J segment 4 bases; nucleotides outside the gene matches: 8. The CDR3 consists of 16 residues. CDR1 and CDR2 (germline): MGHRA, YSYEKL. The CDR3 nucleotides read TGCGCCAGCAGCCAAGATCAAGGGACAGGAAGTTACGAGCAGTACTTC. This codes for CASSQDQGTGSYEQYF.

The rearrangement uses TRBV13 and TRBJ1-4; maybe TRBD1 (6 bases). Trimming removed 4 bases from V and 7 bases from J, with 19 bases in between. The CDR3 loop spans 16 amino acids. The germline V gene has CDR1 PRHDT and CDR2 FYEKMQ (reference sequence). CDR3 sequence reads: CASSYARDMTGEKLFF. The CDR3 coding sequence is TGTGCCAGCAGCTACGCCCGGGACATGACGGGTGAAAAACTGTTTTTT.

Notes on this clone: Other DNA sequences in this specimen translate into the identical CDR3. The chain is built from TRBV6-6 and TRBJ1-5, with unresolved D. CDR1 is MNHNY and CDR2 is SVGAGI in the germline V gene (reference sequence). The CDR3 totals 13 residues. Between the trimmed V and J ends, which lost 2 bases and 7 bases, there was a span of 9 bases. DNA for the CDR3: TGTGCCAGCAGTTACGAGGGAGGGCAGCCCCAGCATTTT. This gives the protein CASSYEGGQPQHF.

The V and J genes are TRBV11-2 and TRBJ1-1; D gene ambiguous. V lost 5 bases and J 5 bases, leaving 12 bases between the germline ends. The CDR3 extends over 13 amino acids. The germline V gene has CDR1 SGHAT and CDR2 FQNNGV. The CDR3 loop reads CASSAGPRTEAFF. CDR3 DNA: TGTGCCAGCAGCGCGGGCCCAAGGACTGAAGCTTTCTTT.

To note about this clone: Within the sample, other DNA sequences also encode this same CDR3. The chain is built from TRBV27 and TRBJ1-2, with 9 bases aligning to TRBD1. Germline V lookup: CDR1 MNHEY, CDR2 SMNVEV (reference sequence). V shed 2 bases, J shed 4 bases, and the junction held 2 bases outside the gene matches. The CDR3 is 14 amino acids. CDR3 loop: CASSLGQGTYGYTF. The CDR3 DNA follows: TGTGCCAGCAGTTTAGGACAGGGGACCTATGGCTACACCTTC.